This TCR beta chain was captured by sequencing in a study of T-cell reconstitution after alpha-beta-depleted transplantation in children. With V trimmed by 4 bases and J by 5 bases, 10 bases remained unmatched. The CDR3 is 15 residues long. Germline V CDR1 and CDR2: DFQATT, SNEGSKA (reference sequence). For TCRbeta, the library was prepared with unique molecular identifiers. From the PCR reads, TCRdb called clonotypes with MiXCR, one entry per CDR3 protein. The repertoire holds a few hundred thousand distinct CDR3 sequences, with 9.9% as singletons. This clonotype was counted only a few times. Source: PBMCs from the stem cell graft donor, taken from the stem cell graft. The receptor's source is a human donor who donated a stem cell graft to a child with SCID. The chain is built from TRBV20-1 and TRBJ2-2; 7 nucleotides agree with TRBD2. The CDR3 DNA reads TGCAGTGCTACCGCCGGGGGGAGTGTTACCGGGGAGCTGTTTTTT. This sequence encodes CSATAGGSVTGELFF.